The 16 T cell receptor beta chains below come from one sample, sequenced in a study of blood T cells in healthy people across ages. A second roughly 6 to 11 cycle PCR used barcoded and J-beta primers. TCRdb re-called the 5' RACE reads through MiXCR, storing one row per CDR3 protein. This table holds some 1,500,000 distinct CDR3 sequences, around 40% found once. The sequencing sample was made of blood. The source is a woman between 18 and 29 years old in good health.

This clonotype was counted a few times. This sequence joins TRBV9 and TRBJ2-1; TRBD2 matches at 9 bases. The length of the CDR3 is 18 residues. The germline V gene encodes CDR1 SGDLS and CDR2 YYNGEE. The J segment lost 6 bases and the V segment lost 0 bases, leaving 13 bases of the junction unmatched. DNA for the CDR3: TGTGCCAGCAGCGTAGCCCCTTTGACTAGCGGAGCCCGCAATGAGCAGTTCTTC. This translates into CASSVAPLTSGARNEQFF.

The chain recombines TRBV12-3 or TRBV12-4 with TRBJ1-5; weak D call: TRBD1 (5 bases). The CDR3 has 13 amino acids. The ends were cut back, 3 bases at V and 6 bases at J, with 9 bases in the middle. For the CDR3, the DNA is TGTGCCAGCAGTTTGAGAGGGGTTCAGCCCCAGCATTTT. It yields the protein CASSLRGVQPQHF.

The DNA for the CDR3 is TGTGCCAGCAGCTTAGCGACCGCGGGGGAGCAGTACTTC. Amino acids: CASSLATAGEQYF. The chain employs TRBV7-6 and TRBJ2-4; 7 positions agree with TRBD2. The ends lost 0 bases at V and 13 bases at J; junction bases unmatched: 6. Germline-derived CDR1 and CDR2 are SGHVS and FNYEAQ. The CDR3 length is 13 residues.

This clonotype appeared a few times. This chain links TRBV7-9 with TRBJ2-1, with TRBD2 matching 8 bases. Germline V gives CDR1 SEHNR, CDR2 FQNEAQ (reference sequence). This CDR3 contains 15 residues. Trimming cost V 1 base and J 5 bases; bases outside gene matches: 4. Written as DNA, the CDR3 is TGTGCCAGCAGCTTAGACGGACTAGCTAACAATGAGCAGTTCTTC. Encoded protein: CASSLDGLANNEQFF.

This clonotype was detected only a few times. The rearrangement uses TRBV7-9 and TRBJ1-1; D not certain. The CDR3 has 12 amino acids. V was pared by 6 bases and J by 6 bases, with 11 bases between. The germline gives CDR1 SEHNR, CDR2 FQNEAQ (reference sequence). The CDR3 sequence: CASSPGGSEAFF. In DNA, the CDR3 is TGTGCCAGCAGTCCCGGCGGGTCTGAAGCTTTCTTT.

Points on this clonotype: One end of the junction varies from germline; a read error may be responsible. The chain is built from TRBV15 and TRBJ1-5, with a weak D call TRBD1 (6 bases). The CDR3 has 17 residues. Germline V gene lookup returns CDR1 LNHNV and CDR2 YYDKDF (reference sequence). CDR3 region: CATGREWNRVRSQPQHF. DNA for the CDR3: TGTGCCACCGGCAGAGAGTGGAACAGGGTACGGAGTCAGCCCCAGCATTTT.

The count of this clonotype is one. This chain connects TRBV27 to TRBJ1-5; the D gene is possibly TRBD1 (6 bases). Trimming removed 5 bases from V and 2 bases from J, with 13 bases in between. CDR3 length equals 15 residues. Germline-derived CDR1 and CDR2 are MNHEY and SMNVEV (reference sequence). CDR3 sequence: CASSPNRVGNQPQHF. CDR3 nucleotides: TGTGCCAGCAGTCCGAACAGGGTTGGCAATCAGCCCCAGCATTTT.

The chain recombines TRBV7-2 with TRBJ2-3; D unresolved. There are 14 residues in the CDR3. V dropped 4 bases and J dropped 4 bases, with 12 bases sitting between them. Looked up from germline, CDR1 is SGHTA and CDR2 is FQGNSA. CDR3 coding DNA: TGTGCCAGCAGCTCCCGGCGGCCCCCAGATACGCAGTATTTT. This codes for CASSSRRPPDTQYF.

V is TRBV20-1 and J is TRBJ1-2, with D tentatively TRBD1 (6 bases). The germline V and J ends were trimmed by 3 bases and 8 bases, with 10 bases remaining between them. Looked up from germline, CDR1 is DFQATT and CDR2 is SNEGSKA (reference sequence). The CDR3 extends over 11 amino acids. For the CDR3, the DNA is TGCAGTGCTAGGGCGGGGGCGGGCTACACCTTC. Translation: CSARAGAGYTF.

Only a few counts were recorded for this clonotype. The rearrangement joins TRBV10-3 to TRBJ1-2; no clear D. Germline lookup yields CDR1 ENHRY and CDR2 SYGVKD. The V and J ends lost 3 bases and 1 base respectively, with 12 bases between them. This CDR3 is 15 amino acids long. The CDR3 loop is CAISDTRKFNYGYTF. Written as DNA, the CDR3 is TGTGCCATCAGTGATACCAGGAAATTTAACTATGGCTACACCTTC.

As DNA, the CDR3 is TGTGCCAGCTCACCGTCCCATGAGCTCTATGGCTACACCTTC. Translated, it gives CASSPSHELYGYTF. V is TRBV18 and J is TRBJ1-2; the D is unclear. The V end was cut by 3 bases, the J end by 4 bases, with 12 bases between. The CDR3 totals 14 residues. In germline, CDR1 is KGHSH, CDR2 LQKENI. Looking up the rest from reference TRBV18 and TRBJ1-2 gives the full variable domain: NAGVMQNPRHLVRRRGQEARLRCSPMKGHSHVYWYRQLPEEGLKFMVYLQKENIIDESGMPKERFSAEFPKEGPSILRIQQVVRGDSAAYFCASSPSHELYGYTFGSGTRLTVV.

The chain is built from TRBV6-2 or TRBV6-3 and TRBJ1-1, with D tentatively TRBD1 (5 bases). Looked up from germline, CDR1 is MNHEY and CDR2 is SVGEGT. CDR3 length: 14 amino acids. V lost 6 bases to trimming and J lost 1 base, with 12 bases between them. The DNA of the CDR3 is TGTGCCAGCAGACCAGGGATGGGGAACACTGAAGCTTTCTTT. It is translated as CASRPGMGNTEAFF.

The rearrangement uses TRBV2 and TRBJ1-2; TRBD1 matches 9 bases. CDR1 SNHLY and CDR2 FYNNEI come from the germline V gene. The CDR3 length is 14 residues. V lost 6 bases and J lost 4; bases outside the gene matches: 6. Here the CDR3 DNA reads TGTGCCAGCAGGAACAGGGGGCAGGTCTATGGCTACACCTTC. Its translation is CASRNRGQVYGYTF.

A note on this clonotype: Germline and junction disagree at one end, which may indicate a read error. The chain is built from TRBV15 and TRBJ1-2; 8 bases fit TRBD1. Germline-derived CDR1 and CDR2 are LNHNV and YYDKDF (reference sequence). The CDR3 extends over 13 amino acids. For the CDR3, the DNA is TGTGACACCACCATCGACAGGGGAGGCGGCTACACCTTC. This gives the protein CDTTIDRGGGYTF.

The chain recombines TRBV7-9 with TRBJ2-7; D ambiguous. Judging by the DNA end, TRBJ2-5 fits better; the J call may be wrong. CDR1 and CDR2 (germline): SEHNR, FQNEAQ (reference sequence). CDR3 length: 14 amino acids. Here the CDR3 reads CASSDNSAEETQYF. The CDR3 DNA sequence: TGTGCCAGCAGCGATAACTCCGCGGAGGAGACCCAGTACTTC.

V and J are TRBV25-1 and TRBJ2-5, with TRBD1 matching over 9 bases. This CDR3 comprises 15 residues. With 4 bases clipped from V and 4 bases from J, the junction kept 7 bases outside the gene matches. CDR1 and CDR2 (germline): MGHDK, SYGVNS. The CDR3 protein is CASSAHRGRTETQYF. CDR3 nucleotide sequence: TGTGCCAGCAGTGCCCACAGGGGGCGAACAGAGACCCAGTACTTC.